The TCR beta chain described here comes from a study of technical replicates of blood from a few donors. Some clones are missing from TCRdb's copy, which holds only in-frame ones; the method was immunoSEQ multiplex PCR. The sample lists around 50,000 clones, 80% to 95% seen once, with about 3.9% in the top ten. CDR1 is LGHNT and CDR2 is FRNRAP in the germline V gene. V trimming: 0 bases; J trimming: 5 bases; junction bases outside the gene matches: 7. The CDR3 loop spans 16 amino acids. The rearrangement joins TRBV12-5 to TRBJ2-7, with 10 bases identical to TRBD1. The sequence came from a human donor in good health. Some clones in this sample may be carry-over from other donors' samples. Material: PBMCs. CDR3 amino acids: CASGLVLGQGVHEQYF. Written as DNA, the CDR3 is TGTGCTAGTGGTTTGGTACTAGGACAGGGGGTCCACGAGCAGTACTTC.